The rows below give T cell receptor beta chains drawn from one sample of a study of yellow fever vaccine responses in identical twins. TCRdb redid the calling of the RT-PCR reads with MiXCR, one entry per CDR3 protein. Of fewer than 35,000 distinct CDR3 sequences in the sample, 50% to 75% were seen once. Sequenced material: T cells from blood (PBMCs), unsorted or a sorted subset (not recorded which), taken before or after yellow fever vaccination (not recorded which). The receptors stem from a woman between 18 and 29 years old who received the yellow fever vaccine. Each CDR3 is given with its conserved first and last residue. Not every row has a clone size; where given, it reads once, few, many or a size class.

TRBV29-1	TRBJ2-5	.	CSVEVMAAPTWETQYF
TRBV7-3	TRBJ2-3	.	CASSKIGTDTQYF
TRBV7-6	TRBJ2-7	few	CASSLFDGSAIYEQYF
TRBV19	TRBJ1-5	.	CASSSARAYEPQHF
TRBV29-1	TRBJ2-5	.	CSVEDTGLETQYF
TRBV4-1	TRBJ2-1	.	CASSQAGLDYNEQFF
TRBV11-1	TRBJ2-1	.	CASSPDNEFYNEQFF
TRBV4-2	TRBJ1-3	.	CASSQTPTGVSGNTIYF
TRBV13	TRBJ2-1	once	CASSGPSGERKFF
TRBV7-2	TRBJ1-1	.	CATGVNTEAFF
TRBV29-1	TRBJ2-5	.	CSVELGPGQETQYF
TRBV11-3	TRBJ2-4	.	CASSLVAGTLAKNIQYF
TRBV18	TRBJ1-5	.	CASSPGQGGGANQPQHF
TRBV29-1	TRBJ2-7	.	CSVTGTSHEQYF
TRBV5-5	TRBJ1-1	few	CASSLGMNTEAFF
TRBV2	TRBJ2-5	.	CASSATHQETQYF
TRBV24-1	TRBJ2-1	.	CATSDLEYEQFF
TRBV12-3/TRBV12-4	TRBJ1-4	.	CASSLGRLGGNEKLFF
TRBV29-1	TRBJ2-1	few	CSGKKQGSTEQFF
TRBV4-1	TRBJ2-3	.	CASSQLAGGADTQYF
TRBV12-3/TRBV12-4	TRBJ1-1	.	CASSLTVTMNTEAFF
TRBV10-3	TRBJ1-5	.	CAISVGTESNQPQHF
TRBV29-1	TRBJ1-1	.	CSVERQGEAFF
TRBV29-1	TRBJ2-7	few	CSVDGQGYEQYF
TRBV27	TRBJ2-1	few	CASSFGGYLLEQFF
TRBV3-1	TRBJ1-2	.	CASSQDRGYTF
TRBV3-1	TRBJ1-1	.	CASSRRDGEAFF
TRBV20-1	TRBJ2-7	.	CSARGQSSYEQYF
TRBV2	TRBJ2-5	.	CATTEQTLYQETQYF
TRBV11-2	TRBJ2-5	.	CASSLEGGSGRIGETQYF
TRBV5-5	TRBJ2-5	.	CASSLTRWETQYF
TRBV28	TRBJ2-7	few	CASSFPPRGAHYEQYF
TRBV11-1	TRBJ2-3	.	CASSAGGDTQYF
TRBV12-3/TRBV12-4	TRBJ1-1	.	CASSPPGRWNTEAFF
TRBV7-9	TRBJ2-3	.	CASSPSGNSADTQYF
TRBV4-2	TRBJ2-1	.	CASSQDLPGPNEQFF
TRBV12-3/TRBV12-4	TRBJ2-1	few	CASSRGLANEQFF
TRBV2	TRBJ2-7	.	CASNRLAGGSSYEQYF
TRBV7-6	TRBJ1-2	few	CASSLRQGDGYTF
TRBV18	TRBJ2-6	few	CASSPPEATGANVLTF